This TCR beta chain was sequenced during a study of T cell repertoires in cytomegalovirus infection. Germline CDR1 and CDR2: DFQATT and SNEGSKA (reference sequence). This CDR3 comprises 15 residues. MiXCR, run by TCRdb on the reads, gives a single entry per CDR3 protein. The table lists around 740,000 distinct CDR3 sequences, 35% of them singletons. Note on this clonotype: Sequence at one end of the junction differs from germline and may be a read error.

The V and J genes are TRBV20-1 and TRBJ2-2, with 8 bases aligning to TRBD1. Input material: PBMCs. This receptor was obtained from a human donor in good health (CMV status not recorded). Some clones in this sample may be carry-over from other donors' samples. The CDR3 region has the DNA TGCAGTGCTCGAGACTCAGGGGGCCTAACCGGGGAGCTGTTTTTT. It is translated as CSARDSGGLTGELFF.